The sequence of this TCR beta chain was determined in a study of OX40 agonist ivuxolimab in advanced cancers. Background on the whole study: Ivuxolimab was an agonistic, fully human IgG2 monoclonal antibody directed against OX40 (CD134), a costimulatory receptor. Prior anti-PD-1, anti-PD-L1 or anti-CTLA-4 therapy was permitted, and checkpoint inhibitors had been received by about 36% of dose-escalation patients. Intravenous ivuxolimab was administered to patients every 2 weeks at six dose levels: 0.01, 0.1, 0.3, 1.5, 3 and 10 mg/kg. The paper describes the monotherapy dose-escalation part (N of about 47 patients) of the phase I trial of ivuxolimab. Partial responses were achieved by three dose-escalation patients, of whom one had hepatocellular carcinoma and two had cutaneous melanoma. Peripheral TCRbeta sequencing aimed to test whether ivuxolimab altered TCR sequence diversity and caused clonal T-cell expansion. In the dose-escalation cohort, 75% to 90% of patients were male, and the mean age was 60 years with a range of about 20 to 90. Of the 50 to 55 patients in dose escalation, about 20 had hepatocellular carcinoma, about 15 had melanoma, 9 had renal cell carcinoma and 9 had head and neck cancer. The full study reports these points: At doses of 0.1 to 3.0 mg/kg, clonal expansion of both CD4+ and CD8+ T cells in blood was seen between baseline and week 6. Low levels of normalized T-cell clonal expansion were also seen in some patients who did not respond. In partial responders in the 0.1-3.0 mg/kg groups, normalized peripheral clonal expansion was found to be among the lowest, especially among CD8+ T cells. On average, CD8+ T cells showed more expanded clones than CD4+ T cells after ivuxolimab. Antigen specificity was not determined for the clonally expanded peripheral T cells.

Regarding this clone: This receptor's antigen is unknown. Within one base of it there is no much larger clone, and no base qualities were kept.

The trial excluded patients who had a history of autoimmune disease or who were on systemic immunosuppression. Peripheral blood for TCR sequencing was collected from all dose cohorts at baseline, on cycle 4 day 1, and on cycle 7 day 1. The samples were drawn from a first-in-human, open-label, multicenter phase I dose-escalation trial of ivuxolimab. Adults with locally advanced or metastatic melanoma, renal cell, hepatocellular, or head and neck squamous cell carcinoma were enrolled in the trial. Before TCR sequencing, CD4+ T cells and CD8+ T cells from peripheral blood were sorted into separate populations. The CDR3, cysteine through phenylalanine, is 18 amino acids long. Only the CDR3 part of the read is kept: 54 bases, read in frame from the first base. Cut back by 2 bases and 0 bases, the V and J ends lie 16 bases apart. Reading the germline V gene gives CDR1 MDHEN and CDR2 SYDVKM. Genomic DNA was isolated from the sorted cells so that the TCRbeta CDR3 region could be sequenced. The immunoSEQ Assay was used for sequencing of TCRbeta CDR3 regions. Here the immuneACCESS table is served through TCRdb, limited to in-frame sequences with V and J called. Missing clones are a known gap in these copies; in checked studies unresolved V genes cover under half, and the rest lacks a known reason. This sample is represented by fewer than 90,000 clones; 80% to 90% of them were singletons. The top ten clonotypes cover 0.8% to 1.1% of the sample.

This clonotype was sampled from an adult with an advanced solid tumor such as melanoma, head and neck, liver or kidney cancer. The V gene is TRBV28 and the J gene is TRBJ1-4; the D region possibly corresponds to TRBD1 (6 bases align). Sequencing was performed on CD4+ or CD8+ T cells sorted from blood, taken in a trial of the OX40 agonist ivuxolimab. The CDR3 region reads CASSLTPGGASTNEKLFF. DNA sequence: TGTGCCAGCAGTTTAACCCCGGGGGGCGCTTCAACTAATGAAAAACTGTTTTTT.